A selection of T cell receptor beta chains follows, all from one sample in a study of beta chain features in type 1 diabetes. Libraries were prepared by immunoSEQ multiplex PCR; TCRdb keeps only in-frame clonotypes and omits some of them. Of 150,000 to 200,000 clones listed, 7% to 10% are singletons. Source material: central memory CD4+ T cells from blood. These receptors all come from a woman aged 18-29 years in good health. Each CDR3 is given with its conserved first and last residue. The order of the fields is clone size, D gene, V gene, J gene, CDR3 protein. A D gene is named only where the DNA matches it firmly. Clone size, where shown, is once, few, many, or a class for clones that have expanded.

size: -
D: -
V: TRBV11-2
J: TRBJ2-1
CDR3: CASSRASVYYGQFF

size: -
D: TRBD1
V: TRBV10-3
J: TRBJ2-5
CDR3: CAISLTGQETQYF

size: few
D: -
V: TRBV6-1
J: TRBJ1-5
CDR3: CASSSGINSNQPQHF

size: few
D: TRBD1
V: TRBV7-9
J: TRBJ2-7
CDR3: CASSTNRGRREQYF

size: -
D: -
V: TRBV30
J: TRBJ2-2
CDR3: CACTRDTARTGELFF

size: few
D: TRBD1
V: TRBV5-1
J: TRBJ1-2
CDR3: CASTIGGTSLYGYTF

size: many
D: TRBD2
V: TRBV7-2
J: TRBJ2-5
CDR3: CASSFSGGLETQYF

size: few
D: TRBD2
V: TRBV7-9
J: TRBJ2-2
CDR3: CASSSTSAGELFF

size: -
D: -
V: TRBV10-2
J: TRBJ2-7
CDR3: CASRDNPYEQYF

size: -
D: -
V: TRBV4-3
J: TRBJ2-2
CDR3: CASSQALRTGELFF

size: -
D: -
V: TRBV5-1
J: TRBJ2-7
CDR3: CASSLFTSKPSYEQYF

size: -
D: -
V: TRBV5-1
J: TRBJ2-4
CDR3: CASSLAIEAKNIQYF

size: few
D: TRBD2
V: TRBV30
J: TRBJ2-1
CDR3: CAWSPAGGYNEQFF

size: few
D: -
V: TRBV29-1
J: TRBJ2-4
CDR3: CSVEGQAQNIQYF

size: -
D: -
V: TRBV4-3
J: TRBJ1-2
CDR3: CASSQVGSIPLHGGYTF

size: few
D: -
V: TRBV6-6
J: TRBJ2-7
CDR3: CASSNPGYEQYF

size: -
D: -
V: TRBV4-1
J: TRBJ1-1
CDR3: CASSRERDIVNTEAFF

size: few
D: TRBD2
V: TRBV9
J: TRBJ2-7
CDR3: CASSGLGLAGQEQYF

size: few
D: TRBD2
V: TRBV9
J: TRBJ2-1
CDR3: CASSLGLAGGKSSYNEQFF

size: few
D: -
V: TRBV6-5
J: TRBJ2-1
CDR3: CASTSLMNEQFF

size: -
D: TRBD1
V: TRBV5-1
J: TRBJ1-1
CDR3: CASRGLAGGNTEAFF

size: -
D: TRBD2
V: TRBV2
J: TRBJ2-2
CDR3: CASGAGGPTELFF

size: few
D: TRBD2
V: TRBV7-2
J: TRBJ2-5
CDR3: CASSLYAMVAGGQQETQYF

size: -
D: -
V: TRBV7-3
J: TRBJ2-3
CDR3: CASSLLGQGIGPTTDTQYF

size: few
D: -
V: TRBV19
J: TRBJ1-2
CDR3: CASGPGGTYGYTF

size: -
D: -
V: TRBV18
J: TRBJ1-2
CDR3: CASSPAGIANYGYTF

size: few
D: -
V: TRBV11-2
J: TRBJ2-5
CDR3: CASSPNLADQETQYF

size: few
D: -
V: TRBV6-6
J: TRBJ2-3
CDR3: CASSGHVDTQYF

size: few
D: TRBD2
V: TRBV19
J: TRBJ2-3
CDR3: CASSSPSGSTDTQYF

size: few
D: TRBD1
V: TRBV4-1
J: TRBJ2-7
CDR3: CASSHVSGTGGYEQYF

size: few
D: TRBD1
V: TRBV30
J: TRBJ1-5
CDR3: CAWSVQTGSNQPQHF

size: -
D: -
V: TRBV5-1
J: TRBJ1-2
CDR3: CASSLEGTIANYGYTF

size: few
D: -
V: TRBV7-9
J: TRBJ2-1
CDR3: CASSPDREGFF

size: -
D: TRBD2
V: TRBV11-1
J: TRBJ2-1
CDR3: CASSTSSGGYSYNEQFF

size: many
D: -
V: TRBV29-1
J: TRBJ1-2
CDR3: CSTIRTDEGYTF

size: -
D: -
V: TRBV18
J: TRBJ2-7
CDR3: CASSPRGNSYEQYF

size: -
D: TRBD1
V: TRBV25-1
J: TRBJ2-3
CDR3: CASSGPGQRSTDTQYF

size: -
D: TRBD1
V: TRBV6-5
J: TRBJ1-2
CDR3: CASREGDRGGYTF

size: -
D: -
V: TRBV11-2
J: TRBJ1-2
CDR3: CASSLRAGAFYGYTF

size: -
D: TRBD1
V: TRBV2
J: TRBJ2-4
CDR3: CASSAAGQGKNIQYF

size: few
D: TRBD1
V: TRBV2
J: TRBJ1-5
CDR3: CASGADRGNQPQHF

size: few
D: TRBD2
V: TRBV30
J: TRBJ2-3
CDR3: CAWRQAGGTDTQYF

size: few
D: TRBD1
V: TRBV27
J: TRBJ1-1
CDR3: CASSSDRVAGTEAFF

size: -
D: -
V: TRBV15
J: TRBJ1-6
CDR3: CATSSSNNSPLHF

size: -
D: TRBD2
V: TRBV7-9
J: TRBJ2-7
CDR3: CASSWGGRNEQYF

size: -
D: -
V: TRBV7-6
J: TRBJ2-5
CDR3: CASSLFAGAGETQYF

size: -
D: -
V: TRBV2
J: TRBJ2-3
CDR3: CASSRQGTDTQYF

size: few
D: -
V: TRBV5-1
J: TRBJ1-3
CDR3: CASSLAQGGGNTIYF

size: few
D: TRBD1
V: TRBV7-2
J: TRBJ2-6
CDR3: CASSTLTGSSGANVLTF

size: few
D: -
V: TRBV11-2
J: TRBJ2-7
CDR3: CASSRNGGAARDEQYF

size: few
D: TRBD1
V: TRBV30
J: TRBJ1-2
CDR3: CAWSVLGGRNGYTF

size: few
D: -
V: TRBV4-1
J: TRBJ1-2
CDR3: CASSQGTASNYGYTF